These 14 T cell receptor beta chains share one sample of origin, sequenced in a study of Graves' ophthalmopathy and Graves' hyperthyroidism. Amplification of TCR beta CDR3 regions used RNA transcripts. The library came from an HTBI-primed first-round RT-PCR and a second-round multiplex PCR. TCRdb analysed the multiplex PCR reads with MiXCR anew, one entry per CDR3 protein. This sample has over a million distinct CDR3 sequences, with around a third found just once. The sequenced sample consisted of peripheral blood or thyroid tissue (not recorded which). The receptors derive from an adult man with Graves' hyperthyroidism.

In regard to this clonotype: One base away lies a much larger clone, so this may be a sequencing read error. The chain links TRBV7-2 to TRBJ1-2; 8 bases agree with TRBD1. The CDR3 is made up of 17 amino acids. The germline V gene has CDR1 SGHTA and CDR2 FQGNSA. CDR3 residues: CAGSLIGGDRSNYGYTF. Written as DNA, the CDR3 is TGTGCCGGCAGCTTAATTGGGGGGGACAGGTCTAACTATGGCTACACCTTC.

This clonotype was counted many times. The chain uses TRBV19 and TRBJ1-1; D is uncertain. The CDR3 extends over 15 amino acids. V lost 5 bases and J lost 5, with 18 bases in between. Germline values: CDR1 LNHDA, CDR2 SQIVND (reference sequence). The CDR3 nucleotides read TGTGCCAGTAGTGTCCCGCGGGAAGTGCGGACTGAAGCTTTCTTT. It specifies CASSVPREVRTEAFF.

In regard to this clonotype: One end of the junction varies from germline; a read error may be responsible. This sequence joins TRBV13 and TRBJ2-7, with TRBD2 identical over 7 bases. This CDR3 comprises 15 residues. Looked up from germline, CDR1 is PRHDT and CDR2 is FYEKMQ (reference sequence). In DNA form, the CDR3 reads TGTGCCAGCAGCTCCTTCGGGAGGCCTTCCTACGAGAAGTACTTC. Translated, it gives CASSSFGRPSYEKYF.

This chain connects TRBV7-2 to TRBJ2-7, with a weak D call TRBD2 (5 bases). The DNA end is more similar to TRBJ2-1, so the J call may be wrong. The CDR3 totals 15 residues. Looked up from germline, CDR1 is SGHTA and CDR2 is FQGNSA. The CDR3 loop is CASSLAHGGHNEQFF. In DNA, the CDR3 is TGTGCCAGCAGCTTAGCGCACGGCGGGCACAATGAGCAGTTCTTC.

This clonotype occurred many times. The chain joins TRBV29-1 to TRBJ2-5, with TRBD2 matching 10 bases. With V trimmed by 2 bases and J by 7 bases, 10 bases remained unmatched. The CDR3 loop spans 15 amino acids. CDR1 is SQVTM, CDR2 ANQGSEA, per germline. For the CDR3, the DNA is TGCAGCGTTGAAAAAGGGTCTAGCGGGAGCACGACCCAGTACTTC. Translation gives CSVEKGSSGSTTQYF. Full variable domain (outside the CDR3, taken from reference TRBV29-1 and TRBJ2-5): SAVISQKPSRDICQRGTSLTIQCQVDSQVTMMFWYRQQPGQSLTLIATANQGSEATYESGFVIDKFPISRPNLTFSTLTVSNMSPEDSSIYLCSVEKGSSGSTTQYFGPGTRLLVL.

The chain carries TRBV4-1 and TRBJ1-6; D gene unclear. V shed 3 bases and J shed 10 bases, with 7 bases lying between them. CDR3 size: 12 residues. Per the germline V gene, CDR1 is MGHRA and CDR2 is YSYEKL. CDR3 bases: TGCGCCAGCAGCCATGAGAGGTCACCCCTCCACTTT. It yields the protein CASSHERSPLHF.

This clonotype came up once. This chain links TRBV20-1 with TRBJ2-5; D perhaps matches TRBD1 (5 bases). Germline V gene sequence: CDR1 DFQATT, CDR2 SNEGSKA (reference sequence). The CDR3 totals 13 residues. The V gene lost 8 bases and the J gene lost 3 bases, with 16 bases spanning the gap. CDR3 loop: CSPQGALEETQYF. The CDR3 nucleotides read TGCAGTCCCCAGGGTGCTTTGGAAGAGACCCAGTACTTC.

This chain links TRBV7-2 with TRBJ2-3; TRBD2 aligns across 7 bases. The germline V gene has CDR1 SGHTA and CDR2 FQGNSA. The CDR3 contains 15 residues. After removal of 1 base from V and 3 bases from J, the junction contained 4 bases not matched to a gene. CDR3 residues: CASSLVRGRTDTQYF. The CDR3 bases are TGTGCCAGCAGCTTAGTGCGGGGGAGAACAGATACGCAGTATTTT.

Many counts were recorded for this clonotype. The chain is built from TRBV10-3 and TRBJ1-2; weak D call: TRBD1 (6 bases). Deletions cut 6 bases from V and 2 bases from J, with 16 bases between. Germline-derived CDR1 and CDR2 are ENHRY and SYGVKD. The CDR3 is 15 amino acids. Here the CDR3 DNA reads TGTGCCATCAGCCCAGAAAGGACAGCCAACTATGGCTACACCTTC. Amino acid sequence: CAISPERTANYGYTF.

Of note for this clonotype: A much larger clone differs by one base, so this may be a read error. The rearrangement joins TRBV12-3 or TRBV12-4 to TRBJ1-6; D perhaps matches TRBD1 (6 bases). There are 12 residues in the CDR3. CDR3 DNA: TGTGCCGGCAGTTTGATTAACAGGGCCCTCCACTTT. As protein: CAGSLINRALHF.

This chain connects TRBV9 to TRBJ2-7; the match to TRBD1 covers 8 bases. The V gene's germline CDR1 is SGDLS and CDR2 YYNGEE. With 4 bases clipped from V and 3 bases from J, the junction kept 6 bases outside the gene matches. This CDR3 has 14 amino acids. This chain's CDR3 is CASSRLDRVYEQYF. In nucleotides, the CDR3 is TGTGCCAGCAGCAGGCTGGACAGGGTCTACGAGCAGTACTTC.

This clonotype was observed many times. The chain has TRBV2 and TRBJ1-5; 7 bases match TRBD1. This CDR3 spans 14 amino acids. Germline CDR1 SNHLY, CDR2 FYNNEI. The trim removed 4 bases at V and 4 bases at J, leaving 4 bases unmatched. CDR3 residues: CASSAGGVNQPQHF. The CDR3 bases are TGTGCCAGCAGTGCAGGGGGTGTTAATCAGCCCCAGCATTTT.

This clonotype has at least ten counts. The CDR3 reads CASKEHRASEAFF. CDR3 nucleotides: TGTGCCAGCAAAGAACACCGTGCATCTGAAGCTTTCTTT. V is TRBV6-1 and J is TRBJ1-1; D call uncertain. This CDR3 spans 13 amino acids. Germline loops: CDR1 MNHNS, CDR2 SASEGT. With 7 bases removed from V and 6 bases from J, the gap between germline ends came to 15 bases.

The chain couples TRBV7-2 to TRBJ1-6, with D possibly TRBD1 on 5 matching bases. Trimming cost V 2 bases and J 8 bases, with 13 bases left between them. The CDR3 runs 15 residues. The germline V gene encodes CDR1 SGHTA and CDR2 FQGNSA. DNA of the CDR3: TGTGCCAGCAGCTTATACCTAGACAGCGATTCACCCCTCCACTTT. It yields the protein CASSLYLDSDSPLHF.